The present T cell receptor (beta chain) was sequenced within a study of T cells in Graves' hyperthyroidism and ophthalmopathy. This CDR3 spans 12 amino acids. Germline lookup yields CDR1 MDHEN and CDR2 SYDVKM. V lost 3 bases and J 7 bases, leaving 7 bases between the germline ends. Any patient presenting with uncontrolled infection, other autoimmune disease, pregnancy or lactation was left out. Amplification targeted TCR beta CDR3 regions from RNA transcripts. With the HTBI primer set, the TCR CDR3 went through a first round of RT-PCR. TCRdb re-derived calls from the multiplex PCR reads in MiXCR, one entry per CDR3 protein. This sample yields more than 300,000 distinct CDR3 sequences, of which around 20% are seen a single time; over 35% belongs to the top ten. This clonotype has ten or more counts.

The specimen was blood. This TCR derives from a man aged 18-30 years with Graves' ophthalmopathy. The chain recombines TRBV28 with TRBJ1-5; D is uncertain. The CDR3 DNA is TGTGCCAGCAGTTTGAAGGGACAGCCCCAGCATTTT. This encodes CASSLKGQPQHF.